This T cell receptor beta chain was captured by sequencing in a study of technical replicates of blood from four donors. V gave up 3 bases and J gave up 4 bases; unmatched junction bases: 8. This CDR3 is 16 amino acids long. CDR1 is MDHEN, CDR2 SYDVKM, per germline. Here immunoSEQ multiplex PCR was the method, and the copy in TCRdb shows in-frame clones only, minus some. The sample contains about 100,000 clones, approximately 95% of which appear only once. The receptor was isolated from a human donor in good health. The V gene is TRBV28, the J gene TRBJ2-1; TRBD2 aligns across 8 bases. The source material was T cells isolated from PBMCs. Here the CDR3 DNA reads TGTGCCAGCAGTTTTTGGGCGGGAGGCTCATACAATGAGCAGTTCTTC. It encodes CASSFWAGGSYNEQFF.